This is a list of T cell receptor beta chains from one sample in a study of OX40 agonist ivuxolimab in advanced cancers. The data were produced by immunoSEQ multiplex PCR, yet TCRdb's version contains in-frame clones alone and is incomplete. This table holds about 50,000 clones, about 86% found once. This sample comprised CD4+ or CD8+ T cells sorted from blood, obtained in a trial of the OX40 agonist ivuxolimab. The receptors were sampled from an adult with an advanced solid tumor such as melanoma, head and neck, liver or kidney cancer. The CDR3 runs from the conserved cysteine through the conserved F or W. A D gene is named only where the DNA matches it firmly. Not every row has a clone size; where given, it reads once, few, many or a size class.

clone_size: NA; v_call: TRBV7-8; j_call: TRBJ1-5; d_call: NA; cdr3_aa: CASSLMVGNNQPQHF; cdr3_nt: TGTGCCAGCAGCCTTATGGTAGGAAACAATCAGCCCCAGCATTTT
clone_size: NA; v_call: TRBV2; j_call: TRBJ2-3; d_call: NA; cdr3_aa: CASSEWGPDTQYF; cdr3_nt: TGTGCCAGCAGTGAGTGGGGACCAGATACGCAGTATTTT
clone_size: NA; v_call: TRBV19; j_call: TRBJ1-1; d_call: TRBD1; cdr3_aa: CASSGDREYNTEAFF; cdr3_nt: TGTGCCAGTAGTGGGGACAGGGAATATAACACTGAAGCTTTCTTT
clone_size: few; v_call: TRBV4-1; j_call: TRBJ2-1; d_call: TRBD1; cdr3_aa: CASSHQGTDNEQFF; cdr3_nt: TGCGCCAGCAGCCACCAAGGGACAGACAATGAGCAGTTCTTC
clone_size: NA; v_call: TRBV4-1; j_call: TRBJ2-2; d_call: TRBD1; cdr3_aa: CASSPWTGRTGELFF; cdr3_nt: TGCGCCAGCAGCCCTTGGACAGGGAGGACCGGGGAGCTGTTTTTT
clone_size: NA; v_call: TRBV28; j_call: TRBJ2-2; d_call: NA; cdr3_aa: CASKMGGHGTGELFF; cdr3_nt: TGTGCCAGCAAAATGGGGGGGCACGGCACCGGGGAGCTGTTTTTT
clone_size: NA; v_call: TRBV9; j_call: TRBJ2-7; d_call: NA; cdr3_aa: CASSVDLGWGEQYF; cdr3_nt: TGTGCCAGCAGCGTAGACCTGGGGTGGGGGGAGCAGTACTTC
clone_size: NA; v_call: TRBV11-2; j_call: TRBJ1-4; d_call: NA; cdr3_aa: CASSRSRRINEKLFF; cdr3_nt: TGTGCCAGCAGCCGGAGCAGACGGATTAATGAAAAACTGTTTTTT
clone_size: many; v_call: TRBV6-5; j_call: TRBJ1-3; d_call: TRBD1; cdr3_aa: CASSRQGLSGNTIYF; cdr3_nt: TGTGCCAGCAGTCGACAGGGATTGTCTGGAAACACCATATATTTT
clone_size: NA; v_call: TRBV5-1; j_call: TRBJ2-3; d_call: NA; cdr3_aa: CASSLKGVRLTDTQYF; cdr3_nt: TGCGCCAGCAGCTTGAAGGGGGTCCGACTCACAGATACGCAGTATTTT
clone_size: NA; v_call: TRBV2; j_call: TRBJ2-2; d_call: NA; cdr3_aa: CASRTGPGNGELFF; cdr3_nt: TGTGCCAGCAGGACAGGCCCCGGCAACGGGGAGCTGTTTTTT
clone_size: NA; v_call: TRBV19; j_call: TRBJ2-2; d_call: NA; cdr3_aa: CASSMTVGTGELFF; cdr3_nt: TGTGCCAGTAGTATGACAGTGGGAACCGGGGAGCTGTTTTTT
clone_size: NA; v_call: TRBV6-4; j_call: TRBJ2-7; d_call: TRBD2; cdr3_aa: CASSEQPGLAGWQYF; cdr3_nt: TGTGCCAGCAGTGAGCAGCCGGGACTAGCGGGCTGGCAGTACTTC
clone_size: NA; v_call: TRBV28; j_call: TRBJ1-3; d_call: NA; cdr3_aa: CASNVGGTRSGNTIYF; cdr3_nt: TGTGCCAGTAATGTGGGTGGGACACGCTCTGGAAACACCATATATTTT
clone_size: once; v_call: TRBV11-2; j_call: TRBJ2-1; d_call: TRBD2; cdr3_aa: CASSWTSGTYNEQFF; cdr3_nt: TGTGCCAGCTCGTGGACTAGCGGAACTTACAATGAGCAGTTCTTC
clone_size: NA; v_call: TRBV7-9; j_call: TRBJ2-2; d_call: NA; cdr3_aa: CASRDTTNTGELFF; cdr3_nt: TGTGCCAGCAGGGACACCACGAACACCGGGGAGCTGTTTTTT
clone_size: NA; v_call: TRBV28; j_call: TRBJ1-5; d_call: NA; cdr3_aa: CASSQQGLPQHF; cdr3_nt: TGTGCCAGCAGTCAACAGGGTCTGCCCCAGCATTTT
clone_size: NA; v_call: TRBV5-1; j_call: TRBJ2-4; d_call: TRBD2; cdr3_aa: CASSSGLENIQYF; cdr3_nt: TGCGCCAGCAGCTCGGGACTAGAAAACATTCAGTACTTC
clone_size: NA; v_call: TRBV6-6; j_call: TRBJ1-3; d_call: NA; cdr3_aa: CASSFGDSGNTIYF; cdr3_nt: TGTGCCAGCAGTTTCGGCGACTCTGGAAACACCATATATTTT
clone_size: NA; v_call: TRBV15; j_call: TRBJ1-6; d_call: NA; cdr3_aa: CATSREWGSPLHF; cdr3_nt: TGTGCCACCAGCAGAGAATGGGGTTCACCCCTCCACTTT
clone_size: NA; v_call: TRBV28; j_call: TRBJ2-1; d_call: TRBD2; cdr3_aa: CASSLARNSGRPNEQFF; cdr3_nt: TGTGCCAGCAGTCTGGCCCGTAATAGCGGGAGGCCCAATGAGCAGTTCTTC
clone_size: NA; v_call: TRBV18; j_call: TRBJ2-7; d_call: TRBD1; cdr3_aa: CASSPFRDSLYEQYF; cdr3_nt: TGTGCCAGCTCACCCTTCCGGGACAGCTTGTACGAGCAGTACTTC
clone_size: NA; v_call: TRBV6-6; j_call: TRBJ2-3; d_call: NA; cdr3_aa: CASSSGTPFRTDTQYF; cdr3_nt: TGTGCCAGCAGCTCCGGGACTCCCTTTCGCACAGATACGCAGTATTTT
clone_size: NA; v_call: TRBV10-1; j_call: TRBJ2-2; d_call: NA; cdr3_aa: CASSGGGPGELFF; cdr3_nt: TGCGCCAGCAGTGGGGGGGGGCCCGGGGAGCTGTTTTTT
clone_size: NA; v_call: TRBV18; j_call: TRBJ2-3; d_call: NA; cdr3_aa: CASSLRVDTQYF; cdr3_nt: TGTGCCAGCTCCTTACGGGTGGATACGCAGTATTTT
clone_size: once; v_call: TRBV6-5; j_call: TRBJ1-2; d_call: NA; cdr3_aa: CASRLGGGYGYTF; cdr3_nt: TGTGCCAGCAGGCTAGGGGGTGGCTATGGCTACACCTTC
clone_size: NA; v_call: TRBV28; j_call: TRBJ2-7; d_call: NA; cdr3_aa: CASSPRDGVYEQYF; cdr3_nt: TGTGCCAGCAGCCCCCGGGACGGGGTCTACGAGCAGTACTTC
clone_size: once; v_call: TRBV28; j_call: TRBJ1-5; d_call: NA; cdr3_aa: CASSPPGAGANSNQPQHF; cdr3_nt: TGTGCCAGCAGTCCCCCCGGGGCAGGGGCAAATAGCAATCAGCCCCAGCATTTT
clone_size: few; v_call: TRBV7-2; j_call: TRBJ2-4; d_call: TRBD2; cdr3_aa: CASSSIAGGPGGIQYF; cdr3_nt: TGTGCCAGCAGCTCTATAGCGGGAGGGCCGGGGGGCATTCAGTACTTC
clone_size: NA; v_call: TRBV23-1; j_call: TRBJ2-5; d_call: TRBD1; cdr3_aa: CASRYDRGLQETQYF; cdr3_nt: TGCGCCAGCAGATACGACAGGGGGCTCCAAGAGACCCAGTACTTC
clone_size: NA; v_call: TRBV28; j_call: TRBJ2-5; d_call: NA; cdr3_aa: CASSSLRGQRETQYF; cdr3_nt: TGTGCCAGCAGTTCCTTGCGGGGCCAGAGGGAGACCCAGTACTTC
clone_size: NA; v_call: TRBV5-1; j_call: TRBJ2-5; d_call: TRBD2; cdr3_aa: CASSPGGLAGAVEQYF; cdr3_nt: TGCGCCAGCAGCCCGGGAGGACTAGCGGGGGCCGTGGAGCAGTACTTC
clone_size: NA; v_call: TRBV10-1; j_call: TRBJ2-7; d_call: NA; cdr3_aa: CASSPGQDYEQYF; cdr3_nt: TGCGCCAGCAGTCCGGGACAAGACTACGAGCAGTACTTC
clone_size: NA; v_call: TRBV18; j_call: TRBJ1-5; d_call: TRBD1; cdr3_aa: CASSPPGQGVQPQHF; cdr3_nt: TGTGCCAGCTCACCACCGGGACAGGGGGTTCAGCCCCAGCATTTT
clone_size: NA; v_call: TRBV7-9; j_call: TRBJ2-1; d_call: NA; cdr3_aa: CASSYSGEVQFF; cdr3_nt: TGTGCCAGCAGCTACTCGGGGGAAGTCCAGTTCTTC
clone_size: NA; v_call: TRBV5-1; j_call: TRBJ2-3; d_call: TRBD2; cdr3_aa: CASSYIAGSTDTQYF; cdr3_nt: TGCGCCAGCAGCTACATAGCGGGAAGCACAGATACGCAGTATTTT
clone_size: NA; v_call: TRBV4-1; j_call: TRBJ1-3; d_call: NA; cdr3_aa: CASSRQTGPSSGNTIYF; cdr3_nt: TGCGCCAGCAGCCGACAGACAGGCCCTTCCTCTGGAAACACCATATATTTT
clone_size: NA; v_call: TRBV5-6; j_call: TRBJ1-1; d_call: TRBD1; cdr3_aa: CASSRGTGGAVAFF; cdr3_nt: TGTGCCAGCAGTCGGGGGACAGGGGGAGCGGTGGCTTTCTTT
clone_size: NA; v_call: TRBV28; j_call: TRBJ1-3; d_call: NA; cdr3_aa: CASSSVHGNTIYF; cdr3_nt: TGTGCCAGCTCGTCTGTGCATGGAAACACCATATATTTT
clone_size: NA; v_call: TRBV7-6; j_call: TRBJ2-1; d_call: TRBD2; cdr3_aa: CASSPRLAGGVEQFF; cdr3_nt: TGTGCCAGCAGCCCTCGACTAGCGGGAGGGGTTGAGCAGTTCTTC
clone_size: NA; v_call: TRBV27; j_call: TRBJ2-7; d_call: NA; cdr3_aa: CASSLYTPAQGGEQYF; cdr3_nt: TGTGCCAGCAGTTTATACACACCGGCGCAGGGTGGCGAGCAGTACTTC
clone_size: once; v_call: TRBV7-3; j_call: TRBJ1-1; d_call: TRBD1; cdr3_aa: CASSVNRGSLTEAFF; cdr3_nt: TGTGCCAGCAGCGTGAACAGGGGAAGTCTGACTGAAGCTTTCTTT
clone_size: NA; v_call: TRBV11-2; j_call: TRBJ2-5; d_call: NA; cdr3_aa: CASSPTRLGETQYF; cdr3_nt: TGTGCCAGCAGCCCTACTAGGCTCGGGGAGACCCAGTACTTC
clone_size: NA; v_call: TRBV6-5; j_call: TRBJ2-7; d_call: TRBD2; cdr3_aa: CASSYSVGGGAYEQYF; cdr3_nt: TGTGCCAGCAGTTACTCAGTGGGCGGGGGAGCCTACGAGCAGTACTTC
clone_size: NA; v_call: TRBV7-3; j_call: TRBJ2-1; d_call: NA; cdr3_aa: CASSQMNEQFF; cdr3_nt: TGTGCCAGCAGCCAAATGAATGAGCAGTTCTTC
clone_size: NA; v_call: TRBV14; j_call: TRBJ2-1; d_call: NA; cdr3_aa: CASSQDASYNEQFF; cdr3_nt: TGTGCCAGCAGCCAAGATGCGTCCTACAATGAGCAGTTCTTC
clone_size: NA; v_call: TRBV9; j_call: TRBJ2-5; d_call: NA; cdr3_aa: CASSVGGPQETQYF; cdr3_nt: TGTGCCAGCAGCGTTGGGGGGCCACAAGAGACCCAGTACTTC
clone_size: NA; v_call: TRBV7-9; j_call: TRBJ2-5; d_call: TRBD2; cdr3_aa: CASSRTGEGQETQYF; cdr3_nt: TGTGCCAGCAGTCGTACGGGGGAGGGACAAGAGACCCAGTACTTC